The entry below describes one T cell receptor (beta chain). The antigen remains unidentified. This sample is part of a study of blood T cells in healthy people across ages. Study-wide points: Strong correlation existed between TCR beta diversity and naive T cell percentage. Older age went with lower TCR beta diversity per million T cells, in a roughly linear way. Higher diversity, along with more naive CD4+ cells, distinguished long-lived donors from aged donors.

The authors ran a second PCR of about 7 to 11 cycles using a sample-barcoded 5' primer and a J-beta primer mix. TCRdb reprocessed the 5' RACE reads via MiXCR and lists one record per CDR3 protein. The sample carries 850,000 to 1,100,000 distinct CDR3 sequences, around two fifths recorded once. Germline V gene lookup returns CDR1 LNHNV and CDR2 YYDKDF (reference sequence). With 7 bases removed from V and 3 bases from J, the gap between germline ends came to 12 bases. The CDR3 extends over 14 amino acids. Source material: blood. The clonotype comes from a man in his late teens or twenties in good health. The chain uses TRBV15 and TRBJ2-2, with D possibly matching TRBD1 (5 bases). Here the CDR3 reads CATKSGMDTGELFF. CDR3 sequence (DNA): TGTGCCACCAAGTCAGGGATGGACACCGGGGAGCTGTTTTTT.